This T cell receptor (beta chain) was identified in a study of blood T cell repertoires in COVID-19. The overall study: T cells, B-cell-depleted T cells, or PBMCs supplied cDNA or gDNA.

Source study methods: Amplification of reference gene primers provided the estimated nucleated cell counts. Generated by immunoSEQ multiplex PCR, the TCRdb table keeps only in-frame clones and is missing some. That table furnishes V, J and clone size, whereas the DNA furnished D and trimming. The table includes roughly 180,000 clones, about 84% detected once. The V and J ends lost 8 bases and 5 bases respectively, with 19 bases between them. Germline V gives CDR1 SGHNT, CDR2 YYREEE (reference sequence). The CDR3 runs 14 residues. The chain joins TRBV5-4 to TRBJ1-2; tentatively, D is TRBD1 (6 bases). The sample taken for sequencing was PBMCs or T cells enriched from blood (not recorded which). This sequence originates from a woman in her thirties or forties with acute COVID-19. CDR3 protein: CASRIQGNRYGYTF. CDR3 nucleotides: TGTGCCAGTAGGATACAGGGTAATCGGTATGGCTACACCTTC.